The sequence of this T cell receptor (beta chain) was determined in a study of cytomegalovirus exposure and HLA in healthy donors. Germline assignment: CDR1 MNHNS and CDR2 SASEGT. With 2 bases clipped from V and 5 bases from J, the junction kept 8 bases outside the gene matches. The CDR3 runs to 16 residues. About this clone itself: Its antigen remains unidentified.

Overall study findings and caveats: Later analysis identified about 15,000 TCR beta sequences associated with HLA alleles, using a false discovery rate threshold of 0.05.

Use of 60 Vbeta and 13 Jbeta primers characterized the PCR. The data were produced by immunoSEQ multiplex PCR, yet TCRdb's version contains in-frame clones alone and is incomplete. Of more than 80,000 clones in the sample, 55% to 65% are singletons; the top ten hold over 14%. The chain carries TRBV6-1 and TRBJ2-3; 9 bases align to TRBD2. The sequenced sample was PBMCs. The TCR sequence derives from a woman aged 40 to 50 in good health and CMV-seropositive. Written as DNA, the CDR3 is TGTGCCAGCAGTGAAAAAATAGCGGGGGTACGAGATACGCAGTATTTT. This gives the protein CASSEKIAGVRDTQYF.